A selection of T cell receptor beta chains follows, all from one sample in a study of PD-1 blockade in classical Hodgkin lymphoma. Clones were read by immunoSEQ multiplex PCR, and TCRdb kept only the in-frame ones, dropping some. The sample lists approximately 4,900 clones; around 66% were seen once. Here the sequenced sample was peripheral blood mononuclear cells (PBMCs), taken at baseline. These receptors all stem from a human donor with classical Hodgkin lymphoma. The CDR3 runs from the conserved cysteine through the conserved F or W. The D gene is left open where the match is weak.

j_gene	v_gene	d_gene	CDR3aa
TRBJ1-1	TRBV6-1	TRBD1	CASRAPGTGEAFF
TRBJ2-7	TRBV2	.	CASSGLAATGHEQYF
TRBJ1-2	TRBV5-1	.	CASYKMPQDGTIYGYTF
TRBJ1-1	TRBV29-1	.	CSVASPGFEAFF
TRBJ1-2	TRBV19	.	CASRTTGSYTF
TRBJ1-2	TRBV14	.	CASSPTENYGYTF
TRBJ2-7	TRBV27	.	CASSLLAGEPYEQYF
TRBJ2-1	TRBV7-8	TRBD2	CASSPTSGRRNEQFF
TRBJ2-1	TRBV5-1	.	CASSPLVHNEQFF
TRBJ1-1	TRBV5-1	.	CASSPAAGRVNTEAFF
TRBJ2-1	TRBV5-1	TRBD1	CASSLADNRGQFF
TRBJ2-7	TRBV28	TRBD2	CASTATSGGPYEQYF
TRBJ1-3	TRBV5-4	.	CASSWGGAGNTIYF
TRBJ2-7	TRBV7-6	.	CASSSGLLAEQYF
TRBJ2-1	TRBV9	TRBD1	CASSTDAGTGGYNEQFF
TRBJ1-1	TRBV20-1	.	CSARRTFLF
TRBJ2-7	TRBV4-3	.	CASSRDSTYEQYF
TRBJ2-2	TRBV9	TRBD1	CASSPRDRGKDTGELFF
TRBJ2-2	TRBV9	.	CASSGALANTGELFF
TRBJ2-7	TRBV10-3	TRBD1	CAISESGTGASYEQYF
TRBJ2-7	TRBV29-1	.	CSVKFSYEQYF
TRBJ2-1	TRBV6-5	.	CASSYRVRGNEQFF
TRBJ1-4	TRBV28	TRBD1	CASSSQGPAANEKLFF
TRBJ2-3	TRBV28	TRBD2	CASNLAGGPDTQYF
TRBJ2-1	TRBV11-3	TRBD2	CASSQITSGANEQFF
TRBJ1-3	TRBV7-8	.	CASSFFANSGNTIYF
TRBJ1-4	TRBV7-2	.	CASSSTGTTNEKLFF
TRBJ1-2	TRBV5-1	.	CASSLAGDYGYTF
TRBJ1-6	TRBV5-5	.	CASSLTGSGNSPLHF
TRBJ2-1	TRBV7-9	TRBD2	CASSSRAGGYSYNEQFF
TRBJ1-2	TRBV7-2	.	CASRIRDTYLYGYTF
TRBJ2-3	TRBV6-1	.	CASSDRALGTDTQYF
TRBJ2-7	TRBV5-1	TRBD2	CASSLGAGGPYEQYF
TRBJ1-1	TRBV5-1	.	CASSLHSNTEAFF
TRBJ2-7	TRBV28	.	CASGLGAPPEQYF
TRBJ1-3	TRBV10-3	TRBD1	CAISERTGDIGNTIYF
TRBJ1-2	TRBV2	.	CASRGGGGYTF
TRBJ2-5	TRBV7-8	.	CASSLALRGRETQYF
TRBJ2-2	TRBV19	TRBD2	CASSLLAGANTGELFF
TRBJ1-4	TRBV15	TRBD1	CATSREDRDREKLFF
TRBJ2-1	TRBV6-4	.	CASSFSPDNEQFF
TRBJ2-5	TRBV9	TRBD1	CASSARGQAARETQYF
TRBJ1-2	TRBV28	.	CASSLGRTANYGYTF
TRBJ2-2	TRBV6-1	TRBD2	CASSEALAGGANTGELFF
TRBJ2-1	TRBV2	TRBD1	CATWTGTTSYNEQFF
TRBJ1-1	TRBV29-1	.	CSASGGGDTEAFF
TRBJ2-3	TRBV9	.	CASSGTISSTDTQYF
TRBJ1-1	TRBV4-2	.	CASSQPLAGARKAFF
TRBJ2-1	TRBV7-2	.	CASSLEAEVYNEQFF
TRBJ1-2	TRBV5-4	.	CASSAPPDVYGYTF
TRBJ2-7	TRBV19	.	CASSDQEEGYEQYF
TRBJ1-1	TRBV7-6	TRBD1	CASSLGQGANTEAFF
TRBJ1-1	TRBV6-5	.	CASSYGGTEAFF